Given below is one T cell receptor (beta chain) in context. The sample comes from a study of immune characterization of retroperitoneal liposarcoma. A single record per CDR3 protein comes from TCRdb applying MiXCR to the PCR reads. The table shows almost 2,500 distinct CDR3 sequences, with approximately 20% occurring only once. This sequence was found in a male donor with retroperitoneal liposarcoma. The source material was tumor tissue.

The CDR3 DNA follows: TGCGCCAGCGGACAATACAATGAGCAGTTCTTC. Translating it yields CASGQYNEQFF. The chain carries TRBV10-2 and TRBJ2-1; the D gene is possibly TRBD1 (5 bases). From germline, CDR1 is WSHSY and CDR2 SAAADI. This CDR3 has 11 amino acids. V was trimmed by 8 bases and J by 4 bases, leaving 6 bases between them.